The 18 T cell receptor beta chains given below trace back to one sample, sequenced in a study of T cells in Graves' hyperthyroidism and ophthalmopathy (dated by TCRdb to about 2019). Libraries were made using multiplex PCR. The instrument was an Illumina HiSeq 2000. TCR beta CDR3 regions were amplified from RNA transcripts. The TCR CDR3 was subjected to a first round of RT-PCR using the HTBI primer set and the Qiagen OneStep RT-PCR kit. The public reads were quality trimmed at Q25 with fastp and then assembled into clones with MiXCR by TCRdb, keeping productive beta chains. Rows with a matching CDR3 protein are joined into one entry that keeps the most common DNA and genes. Across this sample there are around 620,000 distinct CDR3 sequences, with roughly 15% seen only once. Around 4% of the sample is taken by the ten largest. Source material: blood. These receptors were obtained from a woman between 25 and 40 years old with Graves' hyperthyroidism.

This clonotype was found many times. The chain carries TRBV20-1 and TRBJ2-7; 14 bases are a match to TRBD2. The V segment lost 5 bases and the J segment 4 bases; nucleotides outside the gene matches: 10. In germline, CDR1 is DFQATT, CDR2 SNEGSKA (reference sequence). The CDR3 runs 16 residues. CDR3 sequence: CSAEDRGTSGSYEQYF. The CDR3 DNA is TGCAGTGCTGAGGACAGAGGGACTAGCGGGAGTTACGAGCAGTACTTC.

A few counts support this clonotype. J is TRBJ1-5 and V is TRBV4-1; D call uncertain. The germline CDR1 and CDR2 sequences are MGHRA and YSYEKL. The ends were cut back, 0 bases at V and 4 bases at J, with 10 bases in the middle. This CDR3 is 15 amino acids long. CDR3 sequence reads: CASSQDRPANQPQHF. CDR3 nucleotide sequence: TGCGCCAGCAGCCAAGACCGACCCGCGAATCAGCCCCAGCATTTT.

There are many counts of this clonotype. This chain links TRBV3-1 with TRBJ2-1, with a tentative D call TRBD2 (5 bases). Germline V CDR1 and CDR2: LGHDT, YNNKEL (reference sequence). The CDR3 extends over 12 amino acids. The V gene lost 2 bases and the J gene lost 9 bases, with 8 bases spanning the gap. In DNA form, the CDR3 reads TGTGCCAGCAGCCAACCCGCGGGTGAGCAGTTCTTC. This sequence encodes CASSQPAGEQFF.

This clonotype was counted ten times or more. The gene calls are TRBV3-1 and TRBJ1-1, with D perhaps matching TRBD1 (5 bases). The CDR3 loop spans 13 amino acids. The V gene lost 0 bases and the J gene lost 3 bases, with 5 bases spanning the gap. CDR1 is LGHDT, CDR2 YNNKEL, per germline (reference sequence). The chain's CDR3 is CASSQEGDTEAFF. CDR3 nucleotides: TGTGCCAGCAGCCAAGAAGGGGACACTGAAGCTTTCTTT.

This clonotype was picked up many times. This chain connects TRBV10-2 to TRBJ2-5; D possibly matches TRBD1 or TRBD2 (5 bases each). Germline CDR1 reads WSHSY; CDR2 reads SAAADI. The CDR3 loop spans 13 amino acids. The V end lost 8 bases, the J end lost 4 bases, and 14 bases lay between the germline ends. CDR3 in amino acids: CASAVGGAETQYF. DNA of the CDR3: TGCGCCAGCGCGGTTGGGGGAGCAGAGACCCAGTACTTC.

This clonotype was seen at least ten times. The V and J genes are TRBV28 and TRBJ1-5; 8 bases line up with TRBD1. V was clipped by 7 bases and J by 2 bases; unmatched bases: 1. CDR1 is MDHEN and CDR2 is SYDVKM in the germline V gene. There are 13 residues in the CDR3. Here the CDR3 reads CASTTGGNQPQHF. As DNA, the CDR3 is TGTGCCAGCACGACAGGGGGCAATCAGCCCCAGCATTTT.

Only a few counts were recorded for this clonotype. The chain uses TRBV20-1 and TRBJ1-2; D ambiguous. With 5 bases removed from V and 6 bases from J, the gap between germline ends came to 10 bases. Per germline, CDR1 DFQATT and CDR2 SNEGSKA (reference sequence). The CDR3 has 11 residues. The DNA for the CDR3 is TGCAGTGCTGCGCCGGTTAATGGCTACACCTTC. Encoded protein: CSAAPVNGYTF.

The rearrangement joins TRBV4-1 to TRBJ2-7, with 7 nucleotides matching TRBD2. Germline V gene lookup returns CDR1 MGHRA and CDR2 YSYEKL. This CDR3 has 13 amino acids. Trimming removed 6 bases from V and 4 bases from J; junction bases left unmatched: 6. The CDR3 is CASSRGEQYEQYF. As DNA, the CDR3 is TGCGCCAGCAGTCGGGGGGAGCAATACGAGCAGTACTTC.

CDR3 DNA: TGTGCCATCAGTCCGGGACTAGCGGGTACCGGGGAGCTGTTTTTT. Its protein product is CAISPGLAGTGELFF. This chain joins TRBV10-3 and TRBJ2-2; 12 nucleotides agree with TRBD2. Losses at the gene ends were 5 bases for V and 5 bases for J; bases not matched to a gene: 3. Germline assignment: CDR1 ENHRY and CDR2 SYGVKD. CDR3 size: 15 residues.

This clonotype was picked up many times. The chain combines TRBV5-4 with TRBJ2-2, with D perhaps TRBD2 (6 bases). Trimming removed 1 base from V and 0 bases from J, with 10 bases in between. The length of the CDR3 is 16 residues. Germline V gives CDR1 SGHNT, CDR2 YYREEE (reference sequence). This CDR3 reads CASSLQASANTGELFF. As DNA, the CDR3 is TGTGCCAGCAGCTTGCAGGCTAGCGCGAACACCGGGGAGCTGTTTTTT.

The chain employs TRBV12-3 or TRBV12-4 and TRBJ2-1; D call uncertain. Trimming removed 6 bases from V and 6 bases from J, with 6 bases in between. This CDR3 contains 11 residues. CDR3 coding DNA: TGTGCCAGCAGAGTTATCAATGAGCAGTTCTTC. Translated: CASRVINEQFF.

This clonotype was seen only a few times. The rearrangement links TRBV5-5 to TRBJ2-1, with 10 nucleotides matching TRBD2. Germline V CDR1 and CDR2: SGHKS, YYEKEE (reference sequence). The CDR3 loop spans 15 amino acids. Trimming at V came to 3 bases and at J to 5 bases, leaving 5 bases not matched to a gene. DNA for the CDR3: TGTGCCAGCAGCTCGTCTAGCGGGAGCAACAATGAGCAGTTCTTC. Encoded protein: CASSSSSGSNNEQFF.

This clonotype was recorded at least ten times. V and J are TRBV7-9 and TRBJ1-1; D remains unclear. V shed 2 bases and J shed 2 bases, with 3 bases lying between them. Germline V gene sequence: CDR1 SEHNR, CDR2 FQNEAQ (reference sequence). The CDR3 is made up of 12 amino acids. In nucleotides, the CDR3 is TGTGCCAGCAGCTTAACCAACACTGAAGCTTTCTTT. Translation: CASSLTNTEAFF.

This clonotype was seen many times. The gene calls are TRBV12-3 or TRBV12-4 and TRBJ2-5; 10 positions agree with TRBD2. This CDR3 spans 15 amino acids. The V gene end was trimmed by 6 bases and the J gene end by 1 base; junction bases not matched to a gene: 5. CDR3 residues: CASSALAGTQETQYF. The CDR3 bases are TGTGCCAGCAGCGCACTAGCGGGAACCCAAGAGACCCAGTACTTC.

This clonotype was seen at least ten times. This rearrangement joins TRBV3-1 to TRBJ1-1; possible D gene TRBD1, 6 bases. CDR1 is LGHDT and CDR2 is YNNKEL in the germline V gene (reference sequence). This CDR3 is built from 13 residues. V was shortened by 6 bases and J by 5 bases, with 13 bases between the two germline ends. The CDR3 region is CASSILGGTEAFF. The CDR3 DNA is TGTGCCAGCAGTATTCTAGGGGGGACTGAAGCTTTCTTT.

This clonotype has a count of ten or more. The gene calls are TRBV20-1 and TRBJ2-7; possible D gene TRBD2, 7 bases. CDR1 is DFQATT and CDR2 is SNEGSKA in the germline V gene (reference sequence). Trimming shortened V by 0 bases and J by 2 bases, and 14 bases separated the two germline ends. CDR3 size: 15 residues. Written as DNA, the CDR3 is TGCAGTGCTAGAGATAGGGGGGGAGGCGCCTACGAGCAGTACTTC. Protein product: CSARDRGGGAYEQYF.

This clonotype occurred a few times. The V call is TRBV10-3, the J call TRBJ2-3, with 8 bases lining up with TRBD2. Losses at the gene ends were 8 bases for V and 0 bases for J; bases not matched to a gene: 4. The germline gives CDR1 ENHRY, CDR2 SYGVKD. The CDR3 is 14 residues long. The CDR3 sequence: CAIRRGDSTDTQYF. The DNA of the CDR3 is TGTGCCATCCGGCGGGGGGATAGCACAGATACGCAGTATTTT.

This clonotype was observed a handful of times. Here the CDR3 DNA reads TGTGCCAGCAGTTTTACGGCAGGATACTCTGGAAACACCATATATTTT. This codes for CASSFTAGYSGNTIYF. This chain uses TRBV28 with TRBJ1-3; D is unresolved. This CDR3 contains 16 residues. Germline assignment: CDR1 MDHEN and CDR2 SYDVKM. Trimming shortened V by 3 bases and J by 0 bases, and 12 bases separated the two germline ends. The whole variable domain, filled in from reference TRBV28 and TRBJ1-3, reads DVKVTQSSRYLVKRTGEKVFLECVQDMDHENMFWYRQDPGLGLRLIYFSYDVKMKEKGDIPEGYSVSREKKERFSLILESASTNQTSMYLCASSFTAGYSGNTIYFGEGSWLTVV.